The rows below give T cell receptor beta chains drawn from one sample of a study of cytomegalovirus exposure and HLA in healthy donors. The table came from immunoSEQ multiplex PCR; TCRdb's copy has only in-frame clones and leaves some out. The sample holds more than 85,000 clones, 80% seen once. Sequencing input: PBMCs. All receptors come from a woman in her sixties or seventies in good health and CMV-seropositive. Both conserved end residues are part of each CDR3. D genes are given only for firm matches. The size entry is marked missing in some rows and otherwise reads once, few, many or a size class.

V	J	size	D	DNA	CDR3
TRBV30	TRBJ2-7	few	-	TGTGCCTCTTGGGCAGGGGTCTCCTACGAGCAGTACTTC	CASWAGVSYEQYF
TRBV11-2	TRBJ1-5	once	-	TGTGCCAGCAGCTCCGGACAGCTGGGCAATCAGCCCCAGCATTTT	CASSSGQLGNQPQHF
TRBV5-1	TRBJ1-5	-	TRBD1	TGCGCCAGCAGCTTCAAAACCCCGGGACAGGGGGCCCAAAATCAGCCCCAGCATTTT	CASSFKTPGQGAQNQPQHF
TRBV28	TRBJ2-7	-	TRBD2	TGTGCCAGCAGCCTCAGGACTAGCGGGAGTAAAGAGCAGTACTTC	CASSLRTSGSKEQYF
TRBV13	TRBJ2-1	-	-	TGTGCCAGCAGCGTAGGCTCCGTAAATGAGCAGTTCTTC	CASSVGSVNEQFF
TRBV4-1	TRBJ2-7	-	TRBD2	TGCGCCAGCAGCCAAGGGACTAGAATTCCCTACGAGCAGTACTTC	CASSQGTRIPYEQYF
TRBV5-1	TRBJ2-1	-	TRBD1	TGCGCCAGCAGCTTGTTAGACAGGGTAGGTGAGCAGTTCTTC	CASSLLDRVGEQFF
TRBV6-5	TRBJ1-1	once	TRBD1	TGTGCCAGCACCGACAGGGTTGGCACTGAAGCTTTCTTT	CASTDRVGTEAFF
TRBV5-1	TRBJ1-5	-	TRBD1	TGCGCCAGCAGCTTGCTTGGGACAGGGGGCGAAGGCCAGCATTTT	CASSLLGTGGEGQHF
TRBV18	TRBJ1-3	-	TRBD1	TGTGCCAGCTCACCCAGTGACAGGGGTGGAAACACCATATATTTT	CASSPSDRGGNTIYF
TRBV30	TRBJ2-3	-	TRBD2	TGTGCCTGGAGCAGACTAGCGGGAGCTCTGGATACGCAGTATTTT	CAWSRLAGALDTQYF
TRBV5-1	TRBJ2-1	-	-	TGCGCCAGCAGACCACAGAGCTCCTACAATGAGCAGTTCTTC	CASRPQSSYNEQFF
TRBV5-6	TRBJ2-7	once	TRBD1	TGTGCCAGCAGCTTGGTCATTGGGACAGGGGGCTCCGAGCAGTACTTC	CASSLVIGTGGSEQYF
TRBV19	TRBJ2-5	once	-	TGTGCCAGTAGTATGGAGCAGACCCAGTACTTC	CASSMEQTQYF
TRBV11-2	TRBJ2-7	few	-	TGTGCCAGCAGCTTAGGAGGTGACGGGAGTTTGAACGAGCAGTACTTC	CASSLGGDGSLNEQYF
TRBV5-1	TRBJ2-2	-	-	TGCGCCAGCAGCTGGGGCCTAGACACCGGGGAGCTGTTTTTT	CASSWGLDTGELFF
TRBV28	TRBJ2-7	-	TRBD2	TGTGCCAGCAGGTCGGGGGGGCGCTACGAGCAGTACTTC	CASRSGGRYEQYF
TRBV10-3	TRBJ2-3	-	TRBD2	TGTGCCGTCTCCGGGACTAGCGGTACCACAGATACGCAGTATTTT	CAVSGTSGTTDTQYF
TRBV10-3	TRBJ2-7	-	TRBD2	TGTGCCATCAGTGAGTCGCCCGGACTAGCGGGAGGCAAAACCTACGAGCAGTACTTC	CAISESPGLAGGKTYEQYF
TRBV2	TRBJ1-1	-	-	TGTGCCAGCGGTTCAAACGGGAACACTGAAGCTTTCTTT	CASGSNGNTEAFF
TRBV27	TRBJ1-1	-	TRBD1	TGTGCCAGCAGTTCGGGACAGGGTAAAGCTTTCTTT	CASSSGQGKAFF
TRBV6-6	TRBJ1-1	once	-	TGTGCCAGCAGTTACTCGGAGGGAGGCACTGAAGCTTTCTTT	CASSYSEGGTEAFF
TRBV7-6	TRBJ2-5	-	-	TGTGCCAGCACCGCCGGGACTCCGGTAGAGACCCAGTACTTC	CASTAGTPVETQYF
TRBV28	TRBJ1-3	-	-	TGTGCCAGCAGTTCGGGTGGAAACACCATATATTTT	CASSSGGNTIYF
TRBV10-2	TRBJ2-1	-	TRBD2	TGCGCCAGCAGGGGCCAGGGCGAAACTACCGGGACTAGCGGGAGGGGCTATGAGCAGTTCTTC	CASRGQGETTGTSGRGYEQFF
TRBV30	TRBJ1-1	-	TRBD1	TGTGCCTGGAGTGGGGACAGGGAAGGGGCAGCTTTCTTT	CAWSGDREGAAFF
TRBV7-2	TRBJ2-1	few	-	TGTGCCAGCAGCTTAGGCGGTCCCGGGATCACCTACAATGAGCAGTTCTTC	CASSLGGPGITYNEQFF
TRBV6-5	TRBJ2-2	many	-	TGTGCCAGCAGTTATATGTTCTCCGCCGGGGAGCTGTTTTTT	CASSYMFSAGELFF
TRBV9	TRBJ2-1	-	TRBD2	TGTGCCAGCAGCGTAGCGGGAAGGACTAGCGGCCACAATGAGCAGTTCTTC	CASSVAGRTSGHNEQFF
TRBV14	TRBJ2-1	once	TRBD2	TGTGCCAGCAGCCAACTTCCCGGACTAGGCACTAATGAGCAGTTCTTC	CASSQLPGLGTNEQFF
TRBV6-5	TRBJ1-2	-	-	TGTGCCAGCAGTGAAGCGGGCAGGGGCTACACCTTC	CASSEAGRGYTF
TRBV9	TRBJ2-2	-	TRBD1	TGTGCCAGCAGCGCGATGGGAACCGGGACAGGGAACACCGGGGAGCTGTTTTTT	CASSAMGTGTGNTGELFF
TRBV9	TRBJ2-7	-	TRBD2	TGTGCCAGCAGCTCCCGGGGTAGCGGGAGCTCCTACGAGCAGTGCTTC	CASSSRGSGSSYEQCF
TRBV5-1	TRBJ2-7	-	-	TGCGCCAGCAGCTTGGACGCGGGCCCCTCCTACGAGCAGTACTTC	CASSLDAGPSYEQYF
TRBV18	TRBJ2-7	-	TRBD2	TGTGCCAGCGCGCCTACCGGGACTAGCGGTTACGAGCAGTACTTC	CASAPTGTSGYEQYF
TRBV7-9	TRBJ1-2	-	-	TGTGCCAGCAGCTCAAGGACCGTACGCGGGACCTTC	CASSSRTVRGTF
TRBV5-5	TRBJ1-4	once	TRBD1	TGTGCCAGCAGCTCCACCCGGACAGGCAATGAAAAACTGTTTTTT	CASSSTRTGNEKLFF
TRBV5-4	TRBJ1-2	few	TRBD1	TGTGCCAGCAGCCACGAGACAGGGTCTGGCTACACCTTC	CASSHETGSGYTF
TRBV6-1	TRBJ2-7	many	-	TGTGCCAGCAGTCGGGGGGCGGGCGAGCAGTACTTC	CASSRGAGEQYF
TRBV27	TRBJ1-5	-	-	TGTGCCAGCAGCCCCGGGGGGCCCCATCAGCCCCAGCATTTT	CASSPGGPHQPQHF